A selection of T cell receptor beta chains follows, all from one sample in a study of blood T cell repertoires in COVID-19. Data came from immunoSEQ multiplex PCR; TCRdb stores just in-frame clones and leaves some out. The table has approximately 280,000 clones, roughly nine tenths seen once. The specimen sequenced was PBMCs or T cells enriched from blood (not recorded which). The source is a woman aged 18-29 years who had recovered from COVID-19. CDR3s include the opening cysteine and the closing phenylalanine or tryptophan. Fields, in order: J gene, CDR3 length, clone size, V gene, D gene, CDR3 DNA, CDR3 protein. A D gene is named only where the DNA matches it firmly. Size is omitted from some rows. Given values are once, few, many or a class for expanded clones.

j_gene: TRBJ2-6; len: 15; abundance: once; v_gene: TRBV28; d_gene: NA; CDR3nt: TGTGCCAGCAGTTTAACGAGCTCTGGGGCCAACGTCCTGACTTTC; CDR3aa: CASSLTSSGANVLTF
j_gene: TRBJ1-5; len: 16; abundance: NA; v_gene: TRBV19; d_gene: TRBD1; CDR3nt: TGTGCCAGTAGTATAGACCTGACAGGGTTTCTTCAGCCCCAGCATTTT; CDR3aa: CASSIDLTGFLQPQHF
j_gene: TRBJ1-6; len: 16; abundance: NA; v_gene: TRBV25-1; d_gene: NA; CDR3nt: TGTGCCAGCAGTGAATCGGCGGGACTCTATAATTCACCCCTCCACTTT; CDR3aa: CASSESAGLYNSPLHF
j_gene: TRBJ1-2; len: 16; abundance: once; v_gene: TRBV30; d_gene: NA; CDR3nt: TGTGCCTGGAGTGTACGCAACAGGGCCTCCGAAGGAGGCTACACCTTC; CDR3aa: CAWSVRNRASEGGYTF
j_gene: TRBJ1-1; len: 14; abundance: NA; v_gene: TRBV27; d_gene: TRBD1; CDR3nt: TGTGCCAGCAGAAAGGGACAGGGGTACACTGAAGCTTTCTTT; CDR3aa: CASRKGQGYTEAFF
j_gene: TRBJ2-1; len: 16; abundance: NA; v_gene: TRBV4-1; d_gene: TRBD1; CDR3nt: TGCGCCAGCAGCCAAGAAGGGGGACAGTACTACAATGAGCAGTTCTTC; CDR3aa: CASSQEGGQYYNEQFF
j_gene: TRBJ1-1; len: 13; abundance: NA; v_gene: TRBV27; d_gene: NA; CDR3nt: TGTGCCAGCAGTTCCAGGGGTGTCACTGAAGCTTTCTTT; CDR3aa: CASSSRGVTEAFF
j_gene: TRBJ1-2; len: 15; abundance: few; v_gene: TRBV6-4; d_gene: NA; CDR3nt: TGTGCCAGCAGTGACACCACCACAGGAGTATATGGCTACACCTTC; CDR3aa: CASSDTTTGVYGYTF
j_gene: TRBJ1-5; len: 14; abundance: NA; v_gene: TRBV7-9; d_gene: NA; CDR3nt: TGTGCCAGCAGCTTAGGAGAGGGGGACCAGCCCCAGCATTTT; CDR3aa: CASSLGEGDQPQHF
j_gene: TRBJ2-7; len: 15; abundance: few; v_gene: TRBV4-2; d_gene: TRBD1; CDR3nt: TGTGCCAGCAGCCAAGGGACGGGACAGCCCTACGAGCAGTACTTC; CDR3aa: CASSQGTGQPYEQYF
j_gene: TRBJ1-1; len: 17; abundance: NA; v_gene: TRBV7-2; d_gene: NA; CDR3nt: TGTGCCAGCAGCTTAGGACTGATGAATGGTAGAAACACTGAAGCTTTCTTT; CDR3aa: CASSLGLMNGRNTEAFF
j_gene: TRBJ2-7; len: 14; abundance: NA; v_gene: TRBV5-1; d_gene: TRBD1; CDR3nt: TGCGCCAGCAGCTTCGACAGGGTTACCTACGAGCAGTACTTC; CDR3aa: CASSFDRVTYEQYF
j_gene: TRBJ2-1; len: 14; abundance: NA; v_gene: TRBV6-5; d_gene: NA; CDR3nt: TGTGCCAGCATCGGGGGAAACTCCTACAATGAGCAGTTCTTC; CDR3aa: CASIGGNSYNEQFF
j_gene: TRBJ2-5; len: 17; abundance: NA; v_gene: TRBV5-4; d_gene: TRBD2; CDR3nt: TGTGCCAGCAGCGAATTAGCGGGGGGGCCGGGGCAAGAGACCCAGTACTTC; CDR3aa: CASSELAGGPGQETQYF
j_gene: TRBJ1-5; len: 13; abundance: NA; v_gene: TRBV19; d_gene: TRBD1; CDR3nt: TGTGCCAGTAGCGAACAGGGGAATCAGCCCCAGCATTTT; CDR3aa: CASSEQGNQPQHF
j_gene: TRBJ1-3; len: 17; abundance: NA; v_gene: TRBV7-2; d_gene: TRBD1; CDR3nt: TGTGCCAGCAGCTTAATTGGGGACAGGGGTAGTGGAAACACCATATATTTT; CDR3aa: CASSLIGDRGSGNTIYF
j_gene: TRBJ1-5; len: 15; abundance: once; v_gene: TRBV19; d_gene: NA; CDR3nt: TGTGCCAGTAGTTCACGGACAGAACCCAATCAGCCCCAGCATTTT; CDR3aa: CASSSRTEPNQPQHF
j_gene: TRBJ1-4; len: 16; abundance: once; v_gene: TRBV5-1; d_gene: TRBD1; CDR3nt: TGCGCCAGCAGCACGGGACAGGGTACAACTAATGAAAAACTGTTTTTT; CDR3aa: CASSTGQGTTNEKLFF
j_gene: TRBJ2-3; len: 15; abundance: NA; v_gene: TRBV7-8; d_gene: NA; CDR3nt: TGTGCCAGCAGCCTGAACAGGTCCCCCACAGATACGCAGTATTTT; CDR3aa: CASSLNRSPTDTQYF
j_gene: TRBJ2-2; len: 17; abundance: NA; v_gene: TRBV7-2; d_gene: TRBD2; CDR3nt: TGTGCCAGCAGCTCCCTCCTACTAGCGGAAGACACCGGGGAGCTGTTTTTT; CDR3aa: CASSSLLLAEDTGELFF
j_gene: TRBJ1-2; len: 17; abundance: NA; v_gene: TRBV27; d_gene: TRBD1; CDR3nt: TGTGCCAGCAGTTTAGCCGGGACAGACTTCTCTAACTATGGCTACACCTTC; CDR3aa: CASSLAGTDFSNYGYTF
j_gene: TRBJ2-1; len: 18; abundance: once; v_gene: TRBV28; d_gene: TRBD2; CDR3nt: TGTGCCAGCAGTTCGGGGCCCAGATTAGCGGGAGGGAAGAATGAGCAGTTCTTC; CDR3aa: CASSSGPRLAGGKNEQFF
j_gene: TRBJ2-5; len: 12; abundance: NA; v_gene: TRBV3-1/TRBV3-2; d_gene: TRBD2; CDR3nt: TGTGCCAGCAGCCAAGGGGAGGGGACCCAGTACTTC; CDR3aa: CASSQGEGTQYF
j_gene: TRBJ1-6; len: 13; abundance: NA; v_gene: TRBV7-8; d_gene: NA; CDR3nt: TGTGCCAGCAGCTTAGGTGAGGCCTCACCCCTCCACTTT; CDR3aa: CASSLGEASPLHF
j_gene: TRBJ1-2; len: 12; abundance: once; v_gene: TRBV7-9; d_gene: NA; CDR3nt: TGTGCCAGCAGCTTAGAAGCGTATGGCTACACCTTC; CDR3aa: CASSLEAYGYTF
j_gene: TRBJ1-2; len: 14; abundance: few; v_gene: TRBV7-2; d_gene: TRBD1; CDR3nt: TGTGCCAGCAGTTTGGGACAGGGGAACTATGGCTACACCTTC; CDR3aa: CASSLGQGNYGYTF
j_gene: TRBJ1-1; len: 15; abundance: NA; v_gene: TRBV23-1; d_gene: NA; CDR3nt: TGCGCCAGCAGCCACGTCGAGGGGGGGGGCACTGAAGCTTTCTTT; CDR3aa: CASSHVEGGGTEAFF
j_gene: TRBJ1-5; len: 14; abundance: once; v_gene: TRBV24-1; d_gene: TRBD1; CDR3nt: TGTGCCACCAGGGGGACAGGTCTAAATCAGCCCCAGCATTTT; CDR3aa: CATRGTGLNQPQHF
j_gene: TRBJ2-2; len: 14; abundance: NA; v_gene: TRBV11-1; d_gene: NA; CDR3nt: TGTGCCAGCAGCCTTCACACGAACACCGGGGAGCTGTTTTTT; CDR3aa: CASSLHTNTGELFF
j_gene: TRBJ1-1; len: 14; abundance: few; v_gene: TRBV6-5; d_gene: NA; CDR3nt: TGTGCCAGCAGTTACTCGTCTTTGAACACTGAAGCTTTCTTT; CDR3aa: CASSYSSLNTEAFF
j_gene: TRBJ2-7; len: 15; abundance: NA; v_gene: TRBV27; d_gene: TRBD2; CDR3nt: TGTGCCAGTCAGGGGATTAGCGGGAGACCATACGAGCAGTACTTC; CDR3aa: CASQGISGRPYEQYF
j_gene: TRBJ2-1; len: 14; abundance: NA; v_gene: TRBV29-1; d_gene: TRBD2; CDR3nt: TGCAGCGTGTTCCCTAGCGGGAACTACAATGAGCAGTTCTTC; CDR3aa: CSVFPSGNYNEQFF
j_gene: TRBJ1-3; len: 16; abundance: NA; v_gene: TRBV7-2; d_gene: TRBD1; CDR3nt: TGTGCCAGCAGCTTAGACAGGGGAAGCTCTGGAAACACCATATATTTT; CDR3aa: CASSLDRGSSGNTIYF
j_gene: TRBJ2-2; len: 16; abundance: NA; v_gene: TRBV6-2/TRBV6-3; d_gene: NA; CDR3nt: TGTGCCAGCAGTTACTACAGGGTTCCTAACACCGGGGAGCTGTTTTTT; CDR3aa: CASSYYRVPNTGELFF
j_gene: TRBJ2-1; len: 14; abundance: NA; v_gene: TRBV7-9; d_gene: TRBD2; CDR3nt: TGTGCCAGCAGCGCCCGACTAGCGGGATATGAGCAGTTCTTC; CDR3aa: CASSARLAGYEQFF
j_gene: TRBJ2-2; len: 15; abundance: NA; v_gene: TRBV28; d_gene: NA; CDR3nt: TGTGCCAGCAGTTTTATGGGACACTTCACCGGGGAGCTGTTTTTT; CDR3aa: CASSFMGHFTGELFF
j_gene: TRBJ1-1; len: 11; abundance: NA; v_gene: TRBV20-1; d_gene: NA; CDR3nt: TGCAGTGCAGCGGGGAACACTGAAGCTTTCTTT; CDR3aa: CSAAGNTEAFF
j_gene: TRBJ2-7; len: 13; abundance: NA; v_gene: TRBV27; d_gene: TRBD2; CDR3nt: TGTGCCAGCAGGGCGGGGGGGCCCTACGAGCAGTACTTC; CDR3aa: CASRAGGPYEQYF
j_gene: TRBJ1-1; len: 15; abundance: NA; v_gene: TRBV30; d_gene: NA; CDR3nt: TGTGCCTGGAGTGTTAGGGGTCAGCTCTTCACTGAAGCTTTCTTT; CDR3aa: CAWSVRGQLFTEAFF
j_gene: TRBJ2-7; len: 15; abundance: few; v_gene: TRBV5-1; d_gene: TRBD1; CDR3nt: TGCGCCAGCAGCCCCAGGACAGGGCGCTCCTACGAGCAGTACTTC; CDR3aa: CASSPRTGRSYEQYF
j_gene: TRBJ2-7; len: 14; abundance: NA; v_gene: TRBV7-9; d_gene: TRBD1; CDR3nt: TGTGCCAGCAGCTGGGGACAGGGTTCCTACGAGCAGTACTTC; CDR3aa: CASSWGQGSYEQYF
j_gene: TRBJ1-6; len: 14; abundance: NA; v_gene: TRBV2; d_gene: TRBD1; CDR3nt: TGTGCCAGCATTGGACAGGTTTATAATTCACCCCTCCACTTT; CDR3aa: CASIGQVYNSPLHF
j_gene: TRBJ1-4; len: 16; abundance: NA; v_gene: TRBV10-2; d_gene: NA; CDR3nt: TGCGCCAGCAGTGAGTCGCCGGACCCAGGGAATGAAAAACTGTTTTTT; CDR3aa: CASSESPDPGNEKLFF